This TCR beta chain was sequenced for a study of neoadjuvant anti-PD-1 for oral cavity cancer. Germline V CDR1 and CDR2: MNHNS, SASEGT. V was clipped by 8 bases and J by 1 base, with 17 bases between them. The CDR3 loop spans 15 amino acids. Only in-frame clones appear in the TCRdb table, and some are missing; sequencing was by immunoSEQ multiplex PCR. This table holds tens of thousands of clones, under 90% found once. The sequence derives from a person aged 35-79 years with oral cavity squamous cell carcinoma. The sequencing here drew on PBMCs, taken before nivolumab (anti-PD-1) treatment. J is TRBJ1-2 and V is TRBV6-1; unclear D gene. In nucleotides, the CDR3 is TGTGCCAGCCTGCCAAGGTCGGCGGGTAACTATGGCTACACCTTC. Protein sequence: CASLPRSAGNYGYTF.